Following are 28 T cell receptor beta chains from one sample sequenced in a study of regulatory T cells in long-lasting Graves disease. Arm-PCR of CDR3 regions and iRepertoire HTBI primers were the basis on which TCR beta libraries were built. Via MiXCR, TCRdb re-called the multiplex PCR reads, giving one row per CDR3 protein. The sample records roughly 610,000 distinct CDR3 sequences, roughly 15% being singletons. The sample's time point: newly diagnosed GD, antithyroid drugs for less than 3 months. The TCR library used RNA extracted from PBMCs. These data are also associated with another study on T cells in Graves' hyperthyroidism and ophthalmopathy.

The sequenced sample was peripheral blood mononuclear cells (PBMCs), obtained at new diagnosis, from a patient treated with antithyroid drugs. These receptor sequences come from a woman between 25 and 40 years old with Graves disease.

This clonotype was detected only a few times. The V gene is TRBV6-2 or TRBV6-3, the J gene TRBJ1-4; 11 bases agree with TRBD1. The V gene's germline CDR1 is MNHEY and CDR2 SVGEGT. The CDR3 contains 14 residues. Losses at the gene ends were 2 bases for V and 10 bases for J; bases not matched to a gene: 3. CDR3 nucleotide sequence: TGTGCCAGCAGTTACGGGGACAGGGGGGGAAAACTGTTTTTT. This gives the protein CASSYGDRGGKLFF.

Ten or more counts support this clonotype. J is TRBJ1-5 and V is TRBV6-1, with TRBD1 matching over 10 bases. The germline V gene encodes CDR1 MNHNS and CDR2 SASEGT. After removal of 7 bases from V and 4 bases from J, the junction contained 7 bases not matched to a gene. The CDR3 contains 15 residues. The CDR3 nucleotides are TGTGCCAGCAAACCGGGACAGGGGATGAATCAGCCCCAGCATTTT. Translated: CASKPGQGMNQPQHF.

Details on this clonotype: A much bigger clone sits one base away, suggesting this may be a read error. V is TRBV12-3 or TRBV12-4 and J is TRBJ2-2; tentatively, D is TRBD1 (5 bases). V lost 6 bases to trimming and J lost 1 base, with 9 bases between them. The CDR3 extends over 14 amino acids. The CDR3 reads CASSSTVNTGELFF. In DNA, the CDR3 is TGTGCCAGCAGCTCGACAGTGAACACCGGGGAGCTGTTTTTT.

This clonotype was recorded many times. This chain links TRBV20-1 with TRBJ2-1; D uncertain. The V gene's germline CDR1 is DFQATT and CDR2 SNEGSKA (reference sequence). This CDR3 region has 12 residues. The V end lost 1 base, the J end lost 8 bases, and 9 bases lay between the germline ends. The CDR3 is CSARGDSHEQFF. In DNA, the CDR3 is TGCAGTGCTAGAGGGGATTCCCATGAGCAGTTCTTC.

This clonotype was recorded many times. This chain links TRBV18 with TRBJ2-1; weak D call: TRBD1 (5 bases). Between the trimmed V and J ends, which lost 4 bases and 5 bases, there was a span of 12 bases. From germline, CDR1 is KGHSH and CDR2 LQKENI. The CDR3 covers 14 residues. CDR3 protein: CASSRDRKNNEQFF. The CDR3 nucleotides read TGTGCCAGCTCACGAGACAGAAAGAACAATGAGCAGTTCTTC.

This clonotype was detected many times. The chain employs TRBV19 and TRBJ2-1, with TRBD2 matching 12 bases. Trimming took 9 bases from V and 5 from J; bases not matched to a gene: 14. Germline V gene data show CDR1 as LNHDA and CDR2 as SQIVND (reference sequence). The CDR3 spans 17 residues. The CDR3 loop reads CASKKSSGRAYHNEQFF. The CDR3 DNA is TGTGCCAGCAAAAAGTCTAGCGGGAGGGCCTATCACAATGAGCAGTTCTTC.

The chain is built from TRBV7-9 and TRBJ2-7; D gene unclear. V lost 2 bases, J lost 5 bases, and 16 bases lay in between. Germline-derived CDR1 and CDR2 are SEHNR and FQNEAQ (reference sequence). The CDR3 loop spans 15 amino acids. The CDR3 here is CASSLLGVGVHEQYF. The DNA of the CDR3 is TGTGCCAGCAGCTTATTAGGTGTTGGGGTCCACGAGCAGTACTTC.

The table lists this clonotype with many counts. The V gene is TRBV6-1, the J gene TRBJ1-1; D is uncertain. The CDR3 is 13 amino acids. Between the trimmed V and J ends, which lost 8 bases and 0 bases, there was a span of 10 bases. Germline V lookup: CDR1 MNHNS, CDR2 SASEGT. CDR3 sequence (DNA): TGTGCCAGCGATCGGGGTATGAACACTGAAGCTTTCTTT. This sequence encodes CASDRGMNTEAFF.

CDR3 bases: TGTGCCAGCAGCTTAGAGGTGTATCGGGCGCCCTACGAGCAGTACTTC. Residues: CASSLEVYRAPYEQYF. V usage is TRBV7-2 and J usage is TRBJ2-7; no clear D gene. V gave up 1 base and J gave up 2 bases, with 15 bases separating them. Germline V lookup: CDR1 SGHTA, CDR2 FQGNSA. CDR3 length: 16 residues.

This clonotype was seen ten or more times. CDR3 coding DNA: TGTGCCATCGGGGACACAAACTACGAGCAGTACTTC. The encoded protein is CAIGDTNYEQYF. The J gene is TRBJ2-7, the V gene TRBV10-3; TRBD1 is a possible D gene (6 bases). The germline gives CDR1 ENHRY, CDR2 SYGVKD. V lost 8 bases, J lost 3 bases, and 11 bases lay in between. This CDR3 comprises 12 residues.

As to this clonotype: A read error may be the cause here, since a much bigger clone is one base away. The rearrangement uses TRBV7-3 and TRBJ2-3; D may correspond to TRBD1 or TRBD2 (5 bases each). The CDR3 has 16 residues. V was cut by 8 bases and J by 5 bases, with 23 bases left in between. Per germline, CDR1 SGHTA and CDR2 FQGTGA. DNA of the CDR3: TGTGCCAGCGGCCCCACTATTTTCGGGGCCGAAGATACGCAGTATTTT. Translation gives CASGPTIFGAEDTQYF.

Many counts were recorded for this clonotype. V is TRBV6-1 and J is TRBJ1-4; D gene ambiguous. CDR3 length equals 13 residues. V lost 7 bases and J 8 bases, leaving 14 bases between the germline ends. The germline V gene has CDR1 MNHNS and CDR2 SASEGT. The CDR3 DNA sequence: TGTGCCAGCACGGGTCTCACCGGGGAAAAACTGTTTTTT. Its translation: CASTGLTGEKLFF.

This clonotype was recorded once. The chain couples TRBV2 to TRBJ1-2, with 8 nucleotides matching TRBD1. Losses at the gene ends were 3 bases for V and 4 bases for J; bases not matched to a gene: 4. The CDR3 sequence is 14 residues long. Germline V CDR1 and CDR2: SNHLY, FYNNEI. Written as DNA, the CDR3 is TGTGCCAGCAGTGACTGGACAGGGACCTATGGCTACACCTTC. Its translation: CASSDWTGTYGYTF.

This clonotype was detected ten times or more. This sequence joins TRBV6-2 or TRBV6-3 and TRBJ1-2, with D hard to call. The CDR3 spans 17 residues. The V end lost 2 bases, the J end lost 5 bases, and 21 bases lay between the germline ends. In germline, CDR1 is MNHEY, CDR2 SVGEGT. The CDR3 sequence is CASSYTTPVGNLYGYTF. For the CDR3, the DNA is TGTGCCAGCAGTTACACCACTCCTGTAGGGAACCTATATGGCTACACCTTC.

Comment on this clonotype: A clone one base away is much larger, so this may be a read error. V is TRBV7-9 and J is TRBJ2-7; maybe TRBD1 (6 bases). From germline, CDR1 is SEHNR and CDR2 FQNEAQ (reference sequence). V shed 2 bases and J shed 2 bases, with 16 bases lying between them. The CDR3 has 16 residues. This CDR3 is CASSLIYTGTTYEQYF. In DNA, the CDR3 is TGTGCCAGCAGCTTAATCTATACAGGGACAACCTACGAGCAGTACTTC.

Ten or more counts support this clonotype. The chain uses TRBV12-5 and TRBJ1-2; no definite D call. Germline V gives CDR1 LGHNT, CDR2 FRNRAP. CDR3 size: 15 residues. V was shortened by 2 bases and J by 8 bases, with 18 bases between the two germline ends. The CDR3 sequence: CASGLPAGPISGYTF. CDR3 nucleotides: TGTGCTAGTGGTTTGCCCGCCGGGCCGATATCGGGCTACACCTTC.

The rearrangement links TRBV3-1 to TRBJ2-3, with D perhaps TRBD1 or TRBD2 (6 bases each). The V gene's germline CDR1 is LGHDT and CDR2 YNNKEL (reference sequence). V dropped 0 bases and J dropped 3 bases, with 10 bases sitting between them. The CDR3 runs 15 residues. CDR3 loop: CASSQDQGRTDTQYF. Written as DNA, the CDR3 is TGTGCCAGCAGCCAAGACCAGGGGAGGACAGATACGCAGTATTTT.

Regarding this clonotype: A single base separates this from a much larger clone, so it may be a read error. The chain links TRBV11-2 to TRBJ2-7, with 9 bases lining up with TRBD1. With V trimmed by 8 bases and J by 12 bases, 14 bases remained unmatched. Germline V gene data show CDR1 as SGHAT and CDR2 as FQNNGV. The CDR3 has 13 residues. The CDR3 region is CASGMDRGGLTYF. The CDR3 DNA sequence: TGTGCCAGCGGGATGGACAGGGGCGGTCTTACGTACTTC. Full variable domain (missing parts from reference TRBV11-2 and TRBJ2-7): EAGVAQSPRYKIIEKRQSVAFWCNPISGHATLYWYQQILGQGPKLLIQFQNNGVVDDSQLPKDRFSAERLKGVDSTLKIQPAKLEDSAVYLCASGMDRGGLTYFGPGTRLTVT.

V and J are TRBV18 and TRBJ2-3; 8 positions match TRBD2. The CDR3 totals 15 residues. Germline V CDR1 and CDR2: KGHSH, LQKENI. V trimming: 0 bases; J trimming: 6 bases; junction bases outside the gene matches: 5. CDR3 amino acids: CASSPPSGRGDTQYF. CDR3 coding DNA: TGTGCCAGCTCACCACCGAGCGGGAGAGGGGATACGCAGTATTTT.

The table lists this clonotype with a few counts. This chain joins TRBV5-5 and TRBJ2-6; D possibly corresponds to TRBD1 (5 bases). CDR3 length equals 15 residues. Per the germline V gene, CDR1 is SGHKS and CDR2 is YYEKEE (reference sequence). V was clipped by 5 bases and J by 0 bases, with 9 bases between them. The DNA of the CDR3 is TGTGCCAGCAGATTTACAGGCTCTGGGGCCAACGTCCTGACTTTC. It yields the protein CASRFTGSGANVLTF. Complete variable domain (other parts from reference TRBV5-5 and TRBJ2-6): DAGVTQSPTHLIKTRGQQVTLRCSPISGHKSVSWYQQVLGQGPQFIFQYYEKEERGRGNFPDRFSARQFPNYSSELNVNALLLGDSALYLCASRFTGSGANVLTFGAGSRLTVL.

This clonotype was picked up a small number of times. This rearrangement joins TRBV7-9 to TRBJ1-1; TRBD1 matches 7 bases. This CDR3 is built from 15 residues. Germline CDR1 SEHNR, CDR2 FQNEAQ (reference sequence). J lost 1 base, V lost 3 bases, and 5 bases had no gene match. In DNA, the CDR3 is TGTGCCAGCAGCTTCACAGGGGATAAGAACACTGAAGCTTTCTTT. Translated: CASSFTGDKNTEAFF.

The chain uses TRBV10-3 and TRBJ2-5, with 7 bases fitting TRBD2. Germline loops: CDR1 ENHRY, CDR2 SYGVKD. Trimming at V came to 3 bases and at J to 7 bases, leaving 2 bases not matched to a gene. There are 12 residues in the CDR3. The CDR3 DNA reads TGTGCCATCAGTGAAGGCGGGGGGACCCAGTACTTC. Protein sequence: CAISEGGGTQYF.

Only a few counts were recorded for this clonotype. The chain combines TRBV30 with TRBJ1-6; no firm D call. Trimming took 6 bases from V and 7 from J, leaving 13 bases between them. Germline V gene sequence: CDR1 GTSNPN, CDR2 SVGIG (reference sequence). The CDR3 consists of 13 residues. The chain's CDR3 is CACAGRINSPLHF. The CDR3 coding sequence is TGTGCCTGCGCCGGGAGAATAAATTCACCCCTCCACTTT.

The V and J genes are TRBV5-1 and TRBJ1-1; TRBD1 might be the D (6 bases). Germline loops: CDR1 SGHRS, CDR2 YFSETQ. V lost 2 bases, J lost 0 bases, and 20 bases lay in between. The CDR3 runs 18 residues. The CDR3 bases are TGCGCCAGCAGCTTAACAGGGCAGGGGATTCGTATGAACACTGAAGCTTTCTTT. Its translation: CASSLTGQGIRMNTEAFF.

In this sample, this clonotype turned up many times. The chain has TRBV28 and TRBJ2-3; the D gene is possibly TRBD1 (5 bases). The CDR3 sequence is 12 residues long. The V end lost 2 bases, the J end lost 14 bases, and 14 bases lay between the germline ends. Germline V lookup: CDR1 MDHEN, CDR2 SYDVKM. CDR3 sequence reads: CASSLRFRTPYF. DNA for the CDR3: TGTGCCAGCAGTTTAAGGTTCCGGACACCGTATTTT.

This clonotype appeared many times. The J gene is TRBJ1-1, the V gene TRBV28; D uncertain. V dropped 7 bases and J dropped 1 base, with 10 bases sitting between them. Germline-derived CDR1 and CDR2 are MDHEN and SYDVKM. The CDR3 runs 13 residues. The CDR3 DNA reads TGTGCCAGCATGTTTCTCTCGAACACTGAAGCTTTCTTT. The encoded protein is CASMFLSNTEAFF.

This clonotype appeared many times. This rearrangement joins TRBV7-9 to TRBJ1-2, with D tentatively TRBD1 (5 bases). Germline V gene data show CDR1 as SEHNR and CDR2 as FQNEAQ (reference sequence). The CDR3 totals 13 residues. V lost 2 bases to trimming and J lost 8 bases, with 12 bases between them. CDR3 in DNA: TGTGCCAGCAGCTTATCGGGGCCGGGCGGCTACACCTTC. This sequence encodes CASSLSGPGGYTF.

This chain links TRBV30 with TRBJ2-1, with 8 bases matching TRBD2. The CDR3 is made up of 15 amino acids. The J segment lost 3 bases and the V segment lost 0 bases, leaving 4 bases of the junction unmatched. Per germline, CDR1 GTSNPN and CDR2 SVGIG (reference sequence). The CDR3 loop is CAWSVGGAIYNEQFF. Here the CDR3 DNA reads TGTGCCTGGAGTGTCGGGGGGGCGATCTACAATGAGCAGTTCTTC.